The 27 T cell receptor beta chains below come from one sample, sequenced in a study of radiotherapy plus CTLA-4 blockade in lung cancer. Data came from immunoSEQ multiplex PCR; TCRdb stores just in-frame clones and leaves some out. The table lists about 59,000 clones, under 75% of them singletons. The sample here was peripheral blood, taken from a patient treated with radiotherapy plus ipilimumab. The receptors shown here come from a human donor with non-small cell lung cancer whose response to radiotherapy plus ipilimumab could not be evaluated.

The chain joins TRBV6-4 to TRBJ2-1; TRBD2 matches at 13 bases. The CDR3 contains 15 residues. The V gene's germline CDR1 is MRHNA and CDR2 SNTAGT. Trimming removed 3 bases from V and 7 bases from J; junction bases left unmatched: 3. The DNA of the CDR3 is TGTGCCAGCAGTGAACCGACTAGCGGGAGGAATGAGCAGTTCTTC. Residues: CASSEPTSGRNEQFF.

This clone was found a few times. This rearrangement joins TRBV15 to TRBJ1-1, with 9 bases fitting TRBD1. Trimming took 8 bases from V and 1 from J; bases not matched to a gene: 8. Germline values: CDR1 LNHNV, CDR2 YYDKDF (reference sequence). This CDR3 region has 15 residues. The chain's CDR3 is CATAPTGGANTEAFF. CDR3 DNA sequence: TGTGCCACCGCACCAACAGGGGGCGCGAACACTGAAGCTTTCTTT.

Here the CDR3 reads CASSIEGVVPYNEQFF. As DNA, the CDR3 is TGTGCCAGTAGTATAGAGGGAGTCGTCCCCTACAATGAGCAGTTCTTC. The rearrangement uses TRBV19 and TRBJ2-1, with D perhaps TRBD2 (5 bases). The CDR3 runs to 16 residues. V lost 0 bases and J 2 bases, leaving 11 bases between the germline ends. Germline-derived CDR1 and CDR2 are LNHDA and SQIVND (reference sequence).

A remark on this clone: The final CDR3 position lacks the conserved phenylalanine or tryptophan, pointing to a likely read error. It is unclear where the CDR3 begins or ends on the DNA, so no DNA is shown, and the CDR3 is as TCRdb lists it. The chain employs TRBV7-8 and TRBJ1-1; TRBD1, the table's D call, lacks a check against the DNA. Germline CDR1 reads SGHVS; CDR2 reads FQNEAQ. The CDR3 spans 12 amino acids, including both terminal residues. Here the CDR3 reads CASSSYRGPPLI.

In its sample, this clone was seen a few times. V gene TRBV30 combines with J gene TRBJ2-5; 7 nucleotides agree with TRBD1. With 7 bases clipped from V and 1 base from J, the junction kept 6 bases outside the gene matches. CDR1 and CDR2 (germline): GTSNPN, SVGIG (reference sequence). The CDR3 spans 13 residues. CDR3 coding DNA: TGTGCCTCCTCCGGACAGGCCCAAGAGACCCAGTACTTC. Translation gives CASSGQAQETQYF.

The V gene is TRBV5-1, the J gene TRBJ2-7, with TRBD1 identical over 7 bases. The germline CDR1 and CDR2 sequences are SGHRS and YFSETQ. The junction had 5 bases not matched to a gene; V was cut back by 3 bases and J by 2 bases. The CDR3 spans 14 residues. DNA for the CDR3: TGCGCCAGCAGCTCTGCAGGGGGTACCTACGAGCAGTACTTC. It yields the protein CASSSAGGTYEQYF.

This sequence joins TRBV14 and TRBJ1-1; TRBD1 might be the D (5 bases). This CDR3 contains 17 residues. CDR1 is SGHDN and CDR2 is FVKESK in the germline V gene. V lost 1 base and J lost 5, with 20 bases in between. DNA of the CDR3: TGTGCCAGCAGCCAAGTTCTAGGACAATTATTTTTAACTGAAGCTTTCTTT. The encoded protein is CASSQVLGQLFLTEAFF. The full variable domain, with the rest looked up from reference TRBV14 and TRBJ1-1, is EAGVTQFPSHSVIEKGQTVTLRCDPISGHDNLYWYRRVMGKEIKFLLHFVKESKQDESGMPNNRFLAERTGGTYSTLKVQPAELEDSGVYFCASSQVLGQLFLTEAFFGQGTRLTVV.

J is TRBJ1-1 and V is TRBV6-1, with 8 bases matching TRBD1. This CDR3 has 13 residues. The V gene end was trimmed by 6 bases and the J gene end by 5 bases; junction bases not matched to a gene: 5. Germline V CDR1 and CDR2: MNHNS, SASEGT. The CDR3 DNA reads TGTGCCAGCAGCCTAGACAGGGGAACTGAAGCTTTCTTT. Amino acid sequence: CASSLDRGTEAFF.

The genes are TRBV4-3 and TRBJ1-1; no clear D gene. This CDR3 is 15 amino acids long. Germline CDR1 LGHNA, CDR2 YSLEER. Trimming took off 1 base at V and 5 bases at J, with 14 bases between the two ends. CDR3 coding DNA: TGCGCCAGCAGCCAAGTTTGGGCAGTAGAAACTGAAGCTTTCTTT. The encoded protein is CASSQVWAVETEAFF.

Here the CDR3 reads CASSLGGLAITDTQYF. As DNA, the CDR3 is TGTGCCAGCAGCTTAGGTGGACTAGCGATCACAGATACGCAGTATTTT. J is TRBJ2-3 and V is TRBV11-2; 9 bases agree with TRBD2. The CDR3 consists of 16 residues. The junction had 4 bases not matched to a gene; V was cut back by 1 base and J by 2 bases. Germline lookup yields CDR1 SGHAT and CDR2 FQNNGV.

The rearrangement uses TRBV7-9 and TRBJ1-2; the D is unclear. CDR1 and CDR2 from the germline V gene are SEHNR and FQNEAQ (reference sequence). Between the trimmed V and J ends, which lost 0 bases and 4 bases, there was a span of 15 bases. This CDR3 is built from 16 residues. The CDR3 loop reads CASSLASPQSFYGYTF. In DNA, the CDR3 is TGTGCCAGCAGCTTAGCGTCCCCTCAGTCGTTCTATGGCTACACCTTC.

On this clone itself: At one end, the junction sequence differs from germline, possibly due to a read error. CDR3 region: CASSLTGDRGEAFF. The CDR3 DNA follows: TGTGCCAGCAGCCTAACCGGGGACAGGGGGGAAGCTTTCTTT. This rearrangement joins TRBV7-3 to TRBJ1-1, with 11 bases lining up with TRBD1. From germline, CDR1 is SGHTA and CDR2 FQGTGA. The CDR3 extends over 14 amino acids.

This chain joins TRBV30 and TRBJ1-5, with D perhaps TRBD1 (5 bases). Germline values: CDR1 GTSNPN, CDR2 SVGIG (reference sequence). This CDR3 spans 17 amino acids. V was pared by 0 bases and J by 0 bases, with 15 bases between. CDR3 nucleotide sequence: TGTGCCTGGAGTGTACCCGCAGGGAAGCATAGCAATCAGCCCCAGCATTTT. Protein sequence: CAWSVPAGKHSNQPQHF.

This sequence joins TRBV6-5 and TRBJ1-1, with 8 bases matching TRBD1. V shed 6 bases and J 6 bases; nucleotides not matched to a gene: 12. Germline V CDR1 and CDR2: MNHEY, SVGAGI. This CDR3 contains 15 residues. The CDR3 is CASSNGQGGPPEAFF. The CDR3 DNA follows: TGTGCCAGCAGCAACGGACAGGGAGGCCCCCCTGAAGCTTTCTTT.

The chain joins TRBV19 to TRBJ2-5, with TRBD2 as a possible D gene (5 bases). The CDR3 is 12 residues long. Germline CDR1 is LNHDA and CDR2 is SQIVND (reference sequence). V was pared by 5 bases and J by 4 bases, with 8 bases between. The CDR3 DNA reads TGTGCCAGTAGTTACGCGGGAGAGACCCAGTACTTC. Protein sequence: CASSYAGETQYF.

The chain carries TRBV11-1 and TRBJ2-1; 9 bases align to TRBD2. V was clipped by 2 bases and J by 7 bases; unmatched bases: 6. This CDR3 has 15 residues. The germline CDR1 and CDR2 sequences are SGHAT and FQDESV (reference sequence). CDR3 sequence reads: CASSLNPSGKNEQFF. The CDR3 nucleotides are TGTGCCAGCAGCTTAAACCCTAGCGGGAAGAATGAGCAGTTCTTC.

The chain joins TRBV4-1 to TRBJ2-5; D possibly corresponds to TRBD1 (6 bases). V dropped 2 bases and J dropped 9 bases, with 13 bases sitting between them. The germline gives CDR1 MGHRA, CDR2 YSYEKL. This CDR3 has 13 residues. The CDR3 is CASSQFTGSAQYF. DNA for the CDR3: TGCGCCAGCAGCCAATTCACAGGGTCGGCCCAGTACTTC.

As DNA, the CDR3 is TGCGCCAGCAGCCAAGGGGGTGGCAGGGGAGACTATGGCTACACCTTC. The encoded protein is CASSQGGGRGDYGYTF. This chain links TRBV4-1 with TRBJ1-2; a possible D gene is TRBD1 (6 bases). Germline V gene data show CDR1 as MGHRA and CDR2 as YSYEKL. CDR3 length equals 16 residues. Trimming cost V 1 base and J 3 bases, with 15 bases left between them.

The genes are TRBV19 and TRBJ2-7, with D possibly TRBD1 on 5 matching bases. The CDR3 loop spans 14 amino acids. The germline V gene has CDR1 LNHDA and CDR2 SQIVND (reference sequence). Trimming removed 5 bases at V and 1 base at J, with 12 bases between. CDR3 nucleotides: TGTGCCAGTAGTCTGAGCAGGGCTTCCTACGAGCAGTACTTC. Amino acids: CASSLSRASYEQYF.

The rearrangement links TRBV27 to TRBJ2-3; 13 bases fit TRBD2. Germline CDR1 is MNHEY and CDR2 is SMNVEV (reference sequence). Trimming took 2 bases from V and 1 from J; bases not matched to a gene: 0. The CDR3 is made up of 16 amino acids. Here the CDR3 reads CASSLTSGGGTDTQYF. DNA for the CDR3: TGTGCCAGCAGTTTAACTAGCGGGGGGGGCACAGATACGCAGTATTTT.

The CDR3 loop reads CASSSPGQTNTGELFF. The CDR3 DNA reads as TGCGCCAGCAGCTCTCCGGGACAGACGAACACCGGGGAGCTGTTTTTT. The chain couples TRBV5-1 to TRBJ2-2; the match to TRBD1 covers 7 bases. The CDR3 has 16 residues. Germline V gene data show CDR1 as SGHRS and CDR2 as YFSETQ. V lost 3 bases, J lost 0 bases, and 5 bases stayed unmatched.

This clone turned up a few times. The identical CDR3 is also encoded by other nucleotide sequences in the sample. V usage is TRBV5-4 and J usage is TRBJ2-7; 7 bases match TRBD2. Per germline, CDR1 SGHNT and CDR2 YYREEE (reference sequence). V gave up 4 bases and J gave up 2 bases; unmatched junction bases: 3. The CDR3 extends over 13 amino acids. CDR3 DNA sequence: TGTGCCAGCAGCACCGGGACTACCTACGAGCAGTACTTC. Its translation: CASSTGTTYEQYF.

The CDR3 region has the DNA TGTGCCTGCACGGGTGTTACTGAAGCTTTCTTT. Translation gives CACTGVTEAFF. The genes are TRBV30 and TRBJ1-1; D uncertain. This CDR3 region has 11 residues. Germline V gene lookup returns CDR1 GTSNPN and CDR2 SVGIG (reference sequence). V dropped 6 bases and J dropped 5 bases, with 10 bases sitting between them.

CDR3 sequence: CASSQESGQAGDEQYF. The CDR3 nucleotides are TGTGCCAGCAGCCAAGAATCCGGTCAGGCAGGCGATGAGCAGTACTTC. The rearrangement links TRBV4-2 to TRBJ2-7; D not resolved. Trimming stripped 0 bases from V and 7 bases from J, with 19 bases between. Germline V gene lookup returns CDR1 LGHNA and CDR2 YNFKEQ. CDR3 length: 16 amino acids.

The chain combines TRBV10-3 with TRBJ1-1; no firm D call. The V end lost 0 bases, the J end lost 5 bases, and 10 bases lay between the germline ends. Germline CDR1 ENHRY, CDR2 SYGVKD. This CDR3 is 14 amino acids long. CDR3 nucleotides: TGTGCCATCAGTGAGTCGCATGGGGAGACTGAAGCTTTCTTT. Its protein product is CAISESHGETEAFF.

The rearrangement joins TRBV6-1 to TRBJ1-3, with a weak D call TRBD1 (5 bases). Trimming removed 2 bases from V and 4 bases from J, with 12 bases in between. The germline CDR1 and CDR2 sequences are MNHNS and SASEGT. The CDR3 runs to 15 residues. This CDR3 is CASSERAGPGNTIYF. The CDR3 region has the DNA TGTGCCAGCAGTGAAAGGGCAGGGCCAGGAAACACCATATATTTT.

This clone has only one observation. The rearrangement links TRBV4-1 to TRBJ1-1; tentatively, D is TRBD1 (5 bases). Germline V gene data show CDR1 as MGHRA and CDR2 as YSYEKL. V lost 0 bases to trimming and J lost 1 base, with 15 bases between them. The length of the CDR3 is 17 residues. The CDR3 DNA sequence: TGCGCCAGCAGCCAAGAAGAATGGGGCCCGACGAACACTGAAGCTTTCTTT. This codes for CASSQEEWGPTNTEAFF.